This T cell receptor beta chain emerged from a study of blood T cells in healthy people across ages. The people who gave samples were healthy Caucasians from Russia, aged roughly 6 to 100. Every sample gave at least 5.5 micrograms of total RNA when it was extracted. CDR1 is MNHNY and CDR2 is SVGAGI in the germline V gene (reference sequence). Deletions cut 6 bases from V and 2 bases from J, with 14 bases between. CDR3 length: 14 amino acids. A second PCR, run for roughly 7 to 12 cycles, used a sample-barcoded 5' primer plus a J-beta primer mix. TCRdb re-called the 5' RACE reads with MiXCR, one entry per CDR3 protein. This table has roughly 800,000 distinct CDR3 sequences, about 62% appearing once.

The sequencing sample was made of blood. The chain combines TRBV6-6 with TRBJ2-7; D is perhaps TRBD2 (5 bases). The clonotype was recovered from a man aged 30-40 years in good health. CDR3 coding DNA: TGTGCCAGCAGAGACGGAGGATCTCCCTACGAGCAGTACTTC. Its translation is CASRDGGSPYEQYF.